These 19 T cell receptor beta chains originate from one sample sequenced in a study of breast tumors, draining lymph nodes, adjacent tissues. Breast cancer patients provided tissue from their axillary draining lymph nodes. TCRdb redid the calling of the multiplex PCR reads with MiXCR, one entry per CDR3 protein. The data contain 100,000 or so distinct CDR3 sequences, 21% of them seen just once; the ten biggest clones take up approximately 1.3%. The sequenced material came from axillary lymph node tissue. All receptors derive from a female donor with breast cancer. Some clones in this sample may be carry-over from other donors' samples.

This clonotype was recorded many times. The rearrangement uses TRBV20-1 and TRBJ2-1; D not resolved. CDR1 and CDR2 (germline): DFQATT, SNEGSKA (reference sequence). V was trimmed by 1 base and J by 8 bases, leaving 15 bases between them. The CDR3 is 14 residues long. CDR3 DNA: TGCAGTGCTAGAGGTGAATTCAGCCGGGATGAGCAGTTCTTC. Its protein is CSARGEFSRDEQFF.

This clonotype was recorded many times. V usage is TRBV5-1 and J usage is TRBJ1-2, with 9 bases that match TRBD1. This CDR3 comprises 13 residues. Trimming at V came to 4 bases and at J to 8 bases, leaving 6 bases not matched to a gene. Germline assignment: CDR1 SGHRS and CDR2 YFSETQ. In DNA form, the CDR3 reads TGCGCCAGCAGCCCTGGACAGGGGTACGGCTACACCTTC. This encodes CASSPGQGYGYTF.

Worth noting for this clonotype: The final CDR3 position lacks the conserved phenylalanine or tryptophan, pointing to a likely read error. The rearrangement links TRBV20-1 to TRBJ2-7, with 10 bases identical to TRBD1. CDR1 DFQATT and CDR2 SNEGSKA come from the germline V gene (reference sequence). The CDR3 totals 13 residues. CDR3 protein: CSWTGTGEDEQYL. CDR3 nucleotide sequence: TGCAGCTGGACTGGGACAGGGGAGGATGAGCAGTACCTC.

Comment on this clonotype: Since no conserved phenylalanine or tryptophan closes the CDR3, a read error is the likely cause. This chain uses TRBV9 with TRBJ2-2; D not resolved. The CDR3 runs to 12 residues. Trimming removed 9 bases at V and 6 bases at J, with 12 bases between. The germline V gene encodes CDR1 SGDLS and CDR2 YYNGEE. The DNA of the CDR3 is TGTGCCACGGAAGGGTTCTCCGGGGAGCTGTTTCTT. Residues: CATEGFSGELFL.

This clonotype was seen more than once but under ten times. The chain links TRBV5-1 to TRBJ1-2, with D tentatively TRBD1 (5 bases). Trimming removed 4 bases from V and 4 bases from J, with 11 bases in between. The CDR3 extends over 13 amino acids. CDR1 SGHRS and CDR2 YFSETQ come from the germline V gene. CDR3 sequence reads: CASSRGTFYGYTF. Here the CDR3 DNA reads TGCGCCAGCAGCCGGGGCACCTTCTATGGCTACACCTTC.

This clonotype was recorded many times. This chain uses TRBV24-1 with TRBJ1-4; possible D gene TRBD1, 5 bases. With 4 bases removed from V and 3 bases from J, the gap between germline ends came to 14 bases. CDR1 and CDR2 (germline): KGHDR, SFDVKD. The CDR3 contains 16 residues. The CDR3 DNA sequence: TGTGCCACCAGTGACCGCGGGGGTGATTCTAATGAAAAACTGTTTTTT. Its protein is CATSDRGGDSNEKLFF.

This clonotype was counted at least ten times. The CDR3 is CSARVEGAGNQPQHF. The CDR3 DNA sequence: TGCAGTGCTAGAGTGGAGGGGGCAGGCAATCAGCCCCAGCATTTT. The gene calls are TRBV20-1 and TRBJ1-5; 7 bases map to TRBD1. J was trimmed by 2 bases and V by 1 base; bases with no gene match: 5. The CDR3 has 15 residues. Germline CDR1 is DFQATT and CDR2 is SNEGSKA (reference sequence).

A word on this clonotype: A much larger clone differs by one base, so this may be a read error. The V and J genes are TRBV19 and TRBJ2-3; 8 nucleotides align to TRBD2. V dropped 2 bases and J dropped 2; count of bases not matched to a gene: 9. The CDR3 spans 17 residues. Germline V CDR1 and CDR2: LNHDA, SQIVND (reference sequence). DNA for the CDR3: TGTGCCAGTAGTATAACGGGACTAGTGTATAACACAGATACGCAGTATTTT. It is translated as CASSITGLVYNTDTQYF.

V and J are TRBV27 and TRBJ1-4; tentative D call: TRBD1 (5 bases). Germline CDR1 MNHEY, CDR2 SMNVEV (reference sequence). The ends were cut back, 3 bases at V and 0 bases at J, with 11 bases in the middle. The CDR3 length is 16 residues. The CDR3 coding sequence is TGTGCCAGCAGTTTTTTGGGGCCTGCAACTAATGAAAAACTGTTTTTT. Its protein product is CASSFLGPATNEKLFF.

This clonotype was picked up many times. The V gene is TRBV4-2, the J gene TRBJ2-3, with D possibly matching TRBD2 (5 bases). The CDR3 is 15 amino acids. Germline V gives CDR1 LGHNA, CDR2 YNFKEQ. Between the trimmed V and J ends, which lost 0 bases and 9 bases, there was a span of 16 bases. Written as DNA, the CDR3 is TGTGCCAGCAGCCAAGAGACTACCTGGCTAGGCACGCAGTATTTT. It translates to CASSQETTWLGTQYF.

The rearrangement uses TRBV2 and TRBJ1-1; perhaps TRBD1 as D (5 bases). The CDR3 sequence is 12 residues long. Germline CDR1 SNHLY, CDR2 FYNNEI. Trimming cost V 7 bases and J 8 bases, with 14 bases left between them. The CDR3 nucleotides read TGTGCCAGCACCCTTGGGACCGTCGAAGCTTTCTTT. Residues: CASTLGTVEAFF.

This clonotype was counted at least ten times. The chain is built from TRBV19 and TRBJ1-2; 11 bases match TRBD1. V dropped 5 bases and J dropped 4; count of bases not matched to a gene: 15. The CDR3 extends over 18 amino acids. Germline CDR1 is LNHDA and CDR2 is SQIVND (reference sequence). CDR3 residues: CASSLSRTGGAGGYGYTF. The CDR3, as DNA: TGTGCCAGTAGTCTTTCTCGGACAGGGGGCGCGGGAGGCTATGGCTACACCTTC. Looking up the rest from reference TRBV19 and TRBJ1-2 gives the full variable domain: DGGITQSPKYLFRKEGQNVTLSCEQNLNHDAMYWYRQDPGQGLRLIYYSQIVNDFQKGDIAEGYSVSREKKESFPLTVTSAQKNPTAFYLCASSLSRTGGAGGYGYTFGSGTRLTVV.

This clonotype occurred many times. At one of its ends the junction is not consistent with the germline gene, which may arise from a read error. The chain joins TRBV12-3 or TRBV12-4 to TRBJ2-1; TRBD2 matches 9 bases. The CDR3 runs 14 residues. For the CDR3, the DNA is TGTGCCAGCAGTATAGCGGGGGCCCACAATGAGCAGTTCTTC. Translated, it gives CASSIAGAHNEQFF.

The rearrangement links TRBV28 to TRBJ2-5, with D possibly being TRBD1 (6 bases). The CDR3 contains 13 residues. Trimming stripped 10 bases from V and 4 bases from J, with 16 bases between. CDR1 MDHEN and CDR2 SYDVKM come from the germline V gene. In nucleotides, the CDR3 is TGTGCCACCAAACAGGGCCGACTAGAGACCCAGTACTTC. As protein: CATKQGRLETQYF. The full variable domain, with the rest looked up from reference TRBV28 and TRBJ2-5, is DVKVTQSSRYLVKRTGEKVFLECVQDMDHENMFWYRQDPGLGLRLIYFSYDVKMKEKGDIPEGYSVSREKKERFSLILESASTNQTSMYLCATKQGRLETQYFGPGTRLLVL.

This clonotype was counted many times. V gene TRBV7-9 combines with J gene TRBJ1-2; no reliable D call. CDR3 length: 13 residues. Germline V gives CDR1 SEHNR, CDR2 FQNEAQ (reference sequence). Trimming shortened V by 5 bases and J by 1 base, and 8 bases separated the two germline ends. CDR3 residues: CASSKDGNYGYTF. Written as DNA, the CDR3 is TGTGCCAGCAGCAAAGACGGTAACTATGGCTACACCTTC.

The V and J genes are TRBV3-1 and TRBJ2-4; D remains unclear. The germline gives CDR1 LGHDT, CDR2 YNNKEL (reference sequence). This CDR3 region has 15 residues. The V and J ends lost 1 base and 0 bases respectively, with 7 bases between them. The CDR3 coding sequence is TGTGCCAGCAGCCAAGCACGACTAGCCAAAAACATTCAGTACTTC. This sequence encodes CASSQARLAKNIQYF.

The table lists this clonotype with a few counts. The J gene is TRBJ1-1, the V gene TRBV12-3 or TRBV12-4; maybe TRBD1 (5 bases). The CDR3 is 13 residues long. The germline V and J ends were trimmed by 4 bases and 1 base, with 7 bases remaining between them. Written as DNA, the CDR3 is TGTGCCAGCAGTTGGGGCAGGAACACTGAAGCTTTCTTT. This codes for CASSWGRNTEAFF.

This clonotype was detected ten times or more. The chain couples TRBV27 to TRBJ2-5; D is ambiguous. Germline assignment: CDR1 MNHEY and CDR2 SMNVEV (reference sequence). The CDR3 is 13 residues long. Trimming cost V 3 bases and J 4 bases, with 9 bases left between them. The CDR3 bases are TGTGCCAGCAGTTTGGTGCAGCTAGAGACCCAGTACTTC. As protein: CASSLVQLETQYF.

This clonotype was counted between two and nine times. This chain joins TRBV3-1 and TRBJ1-4, with 9 bases aligning to TRBD1. V shed 5 bases and J 8 bases; nucleotides not matched to a gene: 15. Germline CDR1 is LGHDT and CDR2 is YNNKEL (reference sequence). The CDR3 extends over 17 amino acids. CDR3 loop: CASSRVLTGGEREKLFF. For the CDR3, the DNA is TGTGCCAGCAGCAGAGTACTGACAGGGGGTGAACGGGAAAAACTGTTTTTT.